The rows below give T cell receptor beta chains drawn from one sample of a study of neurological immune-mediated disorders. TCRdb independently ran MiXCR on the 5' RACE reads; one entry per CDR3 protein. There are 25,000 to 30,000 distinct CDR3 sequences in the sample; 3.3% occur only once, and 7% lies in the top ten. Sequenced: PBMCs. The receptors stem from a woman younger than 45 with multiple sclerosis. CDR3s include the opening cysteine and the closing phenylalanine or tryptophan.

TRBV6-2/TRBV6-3	CASSSGTGAQPQNF
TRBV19	CASAWDRGNTIYF
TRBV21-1	CASGKTGGRDEQYF
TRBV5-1	CASSGAGRQETQYF
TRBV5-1	CASSLVFGGHEQYF
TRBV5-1	CASSLDWDSLLAKNIQYF
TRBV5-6	CASSTLWGRETQYF
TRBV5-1	CASRGSGELFF
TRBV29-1	CSVAGGYEQYF
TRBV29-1	CSVGPTGGGTGELFF
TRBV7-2	CASSHRTSGRGQYF
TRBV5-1	CASSDRGDLATQYF
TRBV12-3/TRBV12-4	CASSPGLAPNTGELFF
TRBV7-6	CASSTDWGITEAFF
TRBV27	CASSILAGSSYEQYF
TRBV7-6	CASSAGQPGSPLHF
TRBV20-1	CSASYGSGTRAF
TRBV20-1	CSASGGSQPQHF
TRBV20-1	CSANPGTSGIYEQFF
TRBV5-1	CASSLGGFPHEQYF
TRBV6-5	CASTGLRAGELFF
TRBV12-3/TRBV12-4	CASSQDRTLEYF
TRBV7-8	CASSLAGAQKAFF
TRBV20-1	CSASTPDVETQYF
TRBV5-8	CASRASVWALTGYTF
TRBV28	CASSFPGGGTYEQYF
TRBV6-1	CASSDVGWSGGYTF
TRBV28	CASSTTGGGVNTEAFF
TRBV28	CASSTGQGAADTQYF
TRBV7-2	CASRGPGSYEQYF
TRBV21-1	CASSKVGGGNQPQHF
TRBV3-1	CASSIYTGELFF
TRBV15	CATARTGFGELFF
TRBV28	CASSSDGPYEQYF
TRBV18	CASSPGWGNTEAFF
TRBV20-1	CSALLFQGRGEQYF
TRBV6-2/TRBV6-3	CASSYSNARPGGPYEQYF
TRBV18	CASSPYSGRAYEQYF
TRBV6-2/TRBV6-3	CASSWPSLYEQYF
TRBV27	CASSLVPGHSNQPQHF
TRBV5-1	CASSLVKAVPGNTIYF
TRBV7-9	CASSLGQGAPGAFF
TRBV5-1	CASSLNQGEQYF
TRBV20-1	CSASLVAGQYF
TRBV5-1	CASSLDRASTDTQYF
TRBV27	CASGYEQYF
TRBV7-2	CASSSGTRTSGGYTF
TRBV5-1	CASSSIAGPGTGELFF
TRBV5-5	CASRNGTGVGQPQHF
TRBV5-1	CASSLDTSGQYEQYF